This T cell receptor (beta chain) was observed in a study of lymphopenia after photon versus proton radiotherapy. In regard to this clone: Its antigen is unknown.

TCRdb keeps only in-frame clones here, not all; method: immunoSEQ multiplex PCR. The sample has around 25,000 clones; over 85% are singletons. Study-wide findings and caveats: Survival link was tested only in deceased patients; proton benefit remains a possibility. Photon-treated patients lost naive T cells and TCR diversity; proton-treated stayed stable. In patients who died, overall survival fell as post-nadir TCR diversity dropped more. Post-nadir diversity loss with photons came from oligoclonal expansion, particularly CD8+ Temra cells.

This TCR was sampled from a woman aged 45 to 65 with cholangiocarcinoma. The sequencing used peripheral blood, collected from a patient treated with photon-based radiotherapy.

Here the CDR3 reads CSASKEDEQFF. CDR3 bases: TGCAGTGCTAGTAAGGAGGACGAGCAGTTCTTC. This rearrangement joins TRBV20-1 to TRBJ2-1; tentative D call: TRBD2 (5 bases). This CDR3 has 11 amino acids. From germline, CDR1 is DFQATT and CDR2 SNEGSKA (reference sequence). Trimming pared 3 bases from V and 10 bases from J, leaving 10 bases between.